This TCR beta chain was identified during a study of human T cells and chemical hapten exposure. Study-wide points: Versus controls, significantly more large CDR3 similarity clusters arose from expanded TCRs.

J lost 7 bases, V lost 1 base, and 5 bases had no gene match. CDR1 is SQVTM, CDR2 ANQGSEA, per germline. The CDR3 is 13 residues long. This clonotype was picked up many times. What it binds is not known. Time point given: pre-sensitization, week 0. Treatment here: therapeutic diphenylcyclopropenone sensitization with weekly scalp DPC. Prior to application of each patch test, blood was drawn. TCRdb processed the RACE reads anew with MiXCR; each CDR3 protein has one entry. The table shows 300,000 to 450,000 distinct CDR3 sequences, with approximately 5.1% occurring only once. The clonotype comes from a woman between 45 and 60 years old with alopecia areata. Some clones in this sample may be carry-over from other donors' samples. The rearrangement joins TRBV29-1 to TRBJ1-2, with 8 bases aligning to TRBD1. The source material was whole blood, sampled in connection with sensitization to the hapten diphenylcyclopropenone (DPC). CDR3 loop: CSVEVGQGVGYTF. CDR3 sequence (DNA): TGCAGCGTTGAAGTTGGACAGGGTGTTGGCTACACCTTC.